The 30 T cell receptor beta chains below were found in one sample sequenced in a study of OX40 agonist ivuxolimab in advanced cancers. The method was immunoSEQ multiplex PCR; TCRdb's version includes in-frame clones alone and lacks a portion of them. The sample has 45,000 to 50,000 clones; almost 90% are singletons. The specimen was CD4+ or CD8+ T cells sorted from blood, collected in a trial of the OX40 agonist ivuxolimab. The receptors stem from an adult with an advanced solid tumor such as melanoma, head and neck, liver or kidney cancer.

The J gene is TRBJ2-7, the V gene TRBV4-1; 8 bases map to TRBD1. The CDR3 sequence is 16 residues long. V dropped 4 bases and J dropped 2; count of bases not matched to a gene: 10. Germline V gives CDR1 MGHRA, CDR2 YSYEKL. CDR3 protein: CASSPTGQGFPYEQYF. CDR3 bases: TGCGCCAGCAGCCCGACCGGACAGGGTTTTCCCTACGAGCAGTACTTC.

V and J are TRBV19 and TRBJ2-1; 14 bases align to TRBD2. The CDR3 consists of 20 residues. Per the germline V gene, CDR1 is LNHDA and CDR2 is SQIVND (reference sequence). Unmatched junction bases numbered 10, after V lost 3 bases and J lost 0 bases. In DNA, the CDR3 is TGTGCCAGTAGTATTGAGACTAGCGGGAGGGCGCCGAGCTCCTACAATGAGCAGTTCTTC. As protein: CASSIETSGRAPSSYNEQFF. The whole variable domain, remainder taken from reference TRBV19 and TRBJ2-1, is DGGITQSPKYLFRKEGQNVTLSCEQNLNHDAMYWYRQDPGQGLRLIYYSQIVNDFQKGDIAEGYSVSREKKESFPLTVTSAQKNPTAFYLCASSIETSGRAPSSYNEQFFGPGTRLTVL.

The chain employs TRBV7-2 and TRBJ2-3; D remains unclear. The V gene lost 1 base and the J gene lost 3 bases, with 5 bases spanning the gap. In germline, CDR1 is SGHTA, CDR2 FQGNSA. The CDR3 sequence is 13 residues long. CDR3 in amino acids: CASSLGATDTQYF. In DNA, the CDR3 is TGTGCCAGCAGCTTAGGTGCGACAGATACGCAGTATTTT.

This rearrangement joins TRBV7-6 to TRBJ2-5; the match to TRBD2 covers 8 bases. Per germline, CDR1 SGHVS and CDR2 FNYEAQ. This CDR3 has 15 residues. Unmatched junction bases numbered 9, after V lost 7 bases and J lost 2 bases. The CDR3 region is CASTPSGLYQETQYF. The CDR3, as DNA: TGTGCCAGCACCCCTAGCGGGCTATATCAAGAGACCCAGTACTTC.

The genes are TRBV28 and TRBJ1-3; the match to TRBD1 covers 7 bases. The CDR3 length is 14 residues. Trimming took 9 bases from V and 0 from J; bases not matched to a gene: 5. The germline V gene has CDR1 MDHEN and CDR2 SYDVKM. The CDR3 reads CASTAGGSGNTIYF. The CDR3 DNA reads TGTGCCAGTACCGCAGGGGGCTCTGGAAACACCATATATTTT.

This sequence joins TRBV5-1 and TRBJ2-1; TRBD2 agrees at 16 bases. Trimming removed 4 bases from V and 0 bases from J; junction bases left unmatched: 4. Germline lookup yields CDR1 SGHRS and CDR2 YFSETQ. CDR3 size: 18 residues. CDR3 in amino acids: CASSQGLAGGSSYNEQFF. In nucleotides, the CDR3 is TGCGCCAGCAGCCAGGGACTAGCGGGAGGGAGCTCCTACAATGAGCAGTTCTTC.

This clone was seen only once. The rearrangement links TRBV18 to TRBJ1-1; 12 bases are shared with TRBD1. Germline CDR1 KGHSH, CDR2 LQKENI. The junction had 5 bases not matched to a gene; V was cut back by 8 bases and J by 10 bases. The CDR3 loop spans 12 amino acids. The CDR3 DNA follows: TGTGCCAGCACGGGACAGGGGGCAAGAGCTTTCTTT. This codes for CASTGQGARAFF.

The chain is built from TRBV6-5 and TRBJ2-7, with 10 nucleotides matching TRBD1. The trim removed 6 bases at V and 3 bases at J, leaving 5 bases unmatched. The V gene's germline CDR1 is MNHEY and CDR2 SVGAGI. The CDR3 is 14 residues long. The CDR3 here is CASRRTGGVYEQYF. The CDR3, as DNA: TGTGCCAGCAGAAGGACAGGGGGAGTCTACGAGCAGTACTTC.

This rearrangement joins TRBV18 to TRBJ2-2, with D unresolved. Germline CDR1 and CDR2: KGHSH and LQKENI. The CDR3 runs 13 residues. V was trimmed by 0 bases and J by 1 base, leaving 0 bases between them. Here the CDR3 DNA reads TGTGCCAGCTCACCACCGAACACCGGGGAGCTGTTTTTT. Protein sequence: CASSPPNTGELFF.

V and J are TRBV7-8 and TRBJ2-2, with D hard to call. The germline V gene encodes CDR1 SGHVS and CDR2 FQNEAQ. The length of the CDR3 is 14 residues. Trimming took off 3 bases at V and 6 bases at J, with 11 bases between the two ends. The CDR3 protein is CASSFGSPPGELFF. The CDR3 coding sequence is TGTGCCAGCAGCTTTGGCAGCCCCCCCGGGGAGCTGTTTTTT.

The chain has TRBV9 and TRBJ2-1; D is perhaps TRBD1 (5 bases). V gave up 0 bases and J gave up 8 bases, with 15 bases separating them. In germline, CDR1 is SGDLS, CDR2 YYNGEE. The CDR3 runs to 15 residues. CDR3 sequence (DNA): TGTGCCAGCAGCGTAGATCGGACACCCCTAGATGAGCAGTTCTTC. This sequence encodes CASSVDRTPLDEQFF.

The chain employs TRBV5-4 and TRBJ1-4; TRBD1 is a possible D gene (6 bases). Germline CDR1 SGHNT, CDR2 YYREEE (reference sequence). V dropped 2 bases and J dropped 0 bases, with 11 bases sitting between them. The CDR3 is made up of 16 amino acids. The CDR3 DNA reads as TGTGCCAGCAGCTTTCGACAGGCCGCAACTAATGAAAAACTGTTTTTT. As protein: CASSFRQAATNEKLFF.

This chain joins TRBV11-1 and TRBJ1-2, with 12 nucleotides matching TRBD1. In germline, CDR1 is SGHAT, CDR2 FQDESV (reference sequence). The J segment lost 3 bases and the V segment lost 4 bases, leaving 6 bases of the junction unmatched. This CDR3 spans 16 amino acids. CDR3 region: CASSSGGTGGHYGYTF. CDR3 DNA sequence: TGTGCCAGCAGCTCCGGAGGGACAGGGGGCCACTATGGCTACACCTTC.

V is TRBV9 and J is TRBJ2-3; D might be TRBD1 (6 bases). Trimming stripped 6 bases from V and 6 bases from J, with 20 bases between. Germline loops: CDR1 SGDLS, CDR2 YYNGEE. CDR3 length: 15 residues. CDR3 sequence (DNA): TGTGCCAGCACACCCCAGGGGTTGGGCGCGGATACGCAGTATTTT. The encoded protein is CASTPQGLGADTQYF.

The rearrangement uses TRBV5-1 and TRBJ2-2; D is possibly TRBD2 (6 bases). V lost 6 bases and J 0 bases, leaving 9 bases between the germline ends. The length of the CDR3 is 14 residues. CDR1 SGHRS and CDR2 YFSETQ come from the germline V gene. The CDR3 DNA reads as TGCGCCAGCACGGGACTGTCGAACACCGGGGAGCTGTTTTTT. Amino acid sequence: CASTGLSNTGELFF.

The count of this clone is one. This rearrangement joins TRBV28 to TRBJ1-2; D ambiguous. V lost 4 bases to trimming and J lost 4 bases, with 13 bases between them. CDR3 length: 14 residues. Germline CDR1 and CDR2: MDHEN and SYDVKM. The CDR3 DNA reads as TGTGCCAGCAGTTCCGGAGAGGTAGCCTATGGCTACACCTTC. It is translated as CASSSGEVAYGYTF.

This CDR3 is CATSKGGSGELFF. CDR3 coding DNA: TGTGCCACCAGCAAGGGGGGTAGCGGGGAGCTGTTTTTT. The genes are TRBV15 and TRBJ2-2; D assignment may be TRBD1 or TRBD2 (6 bases each). There are 13 residues in the CDR3. Per germline, CDR1 LNHNV and CDR2 YYDKDF (reference sequence). Trimming stripped 4 bases from V and 7 bases from J, with 10 bases between.

This rearrangement joins TRBV7-2 to TRBJ2-1, with TRBD2 matching 8 bases. This CDR3 is built from 15 residues. The trim removed 1 base at V and 8 bases at J, leaving 7 bases unmatched. Germline CDR1 SGHTA, CDR2 FQGNSA. The CDR3 protein is CASSLVTGRGDEQFF. The DNA of the CDR3 is TGTGCCAGCAGCTTAGTTACCGGGAGGGGCGATGAGCAGTTCTTC.

The chain links TRBV20-1 to TRBJ1-4; D not certain. Trimming took 6 bases from V and 5 from J, leaving 4 bases between them. The germline V gene encodes CDR1 DFQATT and CDR2 SNEGSKA (reference sequence). The CDR3 contains 10 residues. The CDR3 region is CSAINEKLFF. In DNA, the CDR3 is TGCAGTGCCATCAATGAAAAACTGTTTTTT.

The chain couples TRBV28 to TRBJ2-1; 8 bases align to TRBD1. Germline V gene lookup returns CDR1 MDHEN and CDR2 SYDVKM. The junction had 6 bases not matched to a gene; V was cut back by 7 bases and J by 4 bases. The CDR3 covers 14 residues. CDR3 sequence reads: CASKARTGYNEQFF. For the CDR3, the DNA is TGTGCCAGCAAGGCCCGGACAGGGTACAATGAGCAGTTCTTC.

V and J are TRBV27 and TRBJ2-7, with 8 nucleotides matching TRBD2. CDR3 size: 15 residues. J lost 0 bases, V lost 6 bases, and 7 bases had no gene match. The germline V gene has CDR1 MNHEY and CDR2 SMNVEV (reference sequence). The CDR3 DNA follows: TGTGCCAGCAGGACCGTTAGCGGGAACTCCTACGAGCAGTACTTC. Translating gives CASRTVSGNSYEQYF.

The chain couples TRBV10-1 to TRBJ2-1; TRBD2 aligns across 10 bases. The CDR3 contains 16 residues. J was trimmed by 7 bases and V by 3 bases; bases with no gene match: 9. The germline gives CDR1 WNHNN, CDR2 SYGVQD (reference sequence). The CDR3 region has the DNA TGCGCCAGCAGTGAAGATGGGCTAGCGGGAGTGAATGAGCAGTTCTTC. Encoded protein: CASSEDGLAGVNEQFF.

The rearrangement uses TRBV12-2 and TRBJ2-1; TRBD2 reflects the table's D call only, with no check against the DNA. TRBV12-2 represents a pseudogene. This CDR3 has 17 residues. The CDR3, as DNA: TGTGCAAGTCGCTTAGCATCCGGTGGCGGGACCAACAATGAGCAGTTCTTC. This codes for CASRLASGGGTNNEQFF.

The DNA for the CDR3 is TGTGCCACCAGCAGAGCGCGAGACGGAACCGGGGAGCTGTTTTTT. Translation gives CATSRARDGTGELFF. The chain links TRBV15 to TRBJ2-2; D is undetermined. The CDR3 runs to 15 residues. The V gene lost 1 base and the J gene lost 5 bases, with 11 bases spanning the gap. CDR1 is LNHNV, CDR2 YYDKDF, per germline (reference sequence).

This clone showed up just a few times. The chain is built from TRBV11-2 and TRBJ2-1; D tentatively fits TRBD1 or TRBD2 (5 bases each). Trimming stripped 4 bases from V and 0 bases from J, with 19 bases between. This CDR3 contains 18 residues. Germline CDR1 SGHAT, CDR2 FQNNGV. The CDR3 is CASSSLRSGPGSYNEQFF. In nucleotides, the CDR3 is TGTGCCAGCAGCTCTCTCCGATCGGGACCCGGCTCCTACAATGAGCAGTTCTTC.

V and J are TRBV15 and TRBJ1-5; TRBD1 is a possible D gene (6 bases). The length of the CDR3 is 16 residues. Per the germline V gene, CDR1 is LNHNV and CDR2 is YYDKDF (reference sequence). Trimming removed 3 bases at V and 2 bases at J, with 14 bases between. The chain's CDR3 is CATSSGGGYGNQPQHF. The CDR3 bases are TGTGCCACCAGCAGCGGGGGCGGGTACGGCAATCAGCCCCAGCATTTT.

The V call is TRBV7-9, the J call TRBJ2-7; the match to TRBD1 covers 12 bases. The CDR3 is 15 residues long. Germline V CDR1 and CDR2: SEHNR, FQNEAQ (reference sequence). V shed 6 bases and J 6 bases; nucleotides not matched to a gene: 9. CDR3 protein: CASRSPGQGAGEQYF. For the CDR3, the DNA is TGTGCCAGCAGGTCCCCGGGACAGGGGGCGGGCGAGCAGTACTTC.

This chain's CDR3 is CATSREVRAYGYTF. CDR3 nucleotide sequence: TGTGCCACCAGCAGAGAGGTCAGAGCCTATGGCTACACCTTC. The J gene is TRBJ1-2, the V gene TRBV15; no clear D. V shed 0 bases and J shed 4 bases, with 9 bases lying between them. Germline loops: CDR1 LNHNV, CDR2 YYDKDF (reference sequence). There are 14 residues in the CDR3.

The rearrangement joins TRBV5-1 to TRBJ2-1; tentatively, D is TRBD2 (6 bases). Germline values: CDR1 SGHRS, CDR2 YFSETQ. Trimming removed 0 bases at V and 9 bases at J, with 19 bases between. The CDR3 runs to 16 residues. The CDR3 sequence is CASSLDGAGLAVEQFF. The DNA for the CDR3 is TGCGCCAGCAGCTTGGATGGGGCGGGACTGGCCGTTGAGCAGTTCTTC.

This clone was picked up a small number of times. This sequence joins TRBV11-2 and TRBJ2-1; 10 nucleotides align to TRBD2. Trimming removed 3 bases from V and 1 base from J; junction bases left unmatched: 3. Germline CDR1 reads SGHAT; CDR2 reads FQNNGV. This CDR3 is 16 amino acids long. In DNA form, the CDR3 reads TGTGCCAGCAGCTTGAGGACTAGCGGATCCTACAATGAGCAGTTCTTC. Its translation: CASSLRTSGSYNEQFF.